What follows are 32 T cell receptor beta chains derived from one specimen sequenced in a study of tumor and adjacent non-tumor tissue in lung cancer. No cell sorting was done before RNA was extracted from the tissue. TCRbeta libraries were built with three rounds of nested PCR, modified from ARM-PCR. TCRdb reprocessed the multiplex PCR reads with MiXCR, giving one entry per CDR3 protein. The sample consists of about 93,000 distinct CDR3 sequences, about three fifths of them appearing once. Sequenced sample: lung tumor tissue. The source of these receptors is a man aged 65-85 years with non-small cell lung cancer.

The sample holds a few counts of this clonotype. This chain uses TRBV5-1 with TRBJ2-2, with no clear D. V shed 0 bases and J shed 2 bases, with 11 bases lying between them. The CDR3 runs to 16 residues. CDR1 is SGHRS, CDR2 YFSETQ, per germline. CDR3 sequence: CASSLVLSANTGELFF. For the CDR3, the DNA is TGCGCCAGCAGCTTGGTACTGTCAGCCAACACCGGGGAGCTGTTTTTT.

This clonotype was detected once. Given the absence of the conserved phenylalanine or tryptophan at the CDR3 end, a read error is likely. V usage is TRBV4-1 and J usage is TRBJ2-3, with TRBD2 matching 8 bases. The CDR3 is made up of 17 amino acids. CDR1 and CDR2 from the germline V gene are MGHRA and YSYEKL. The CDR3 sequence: CTSSQSLGAGGPDMQYY. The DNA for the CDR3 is TGCACCAGCAGCCAGTCTCTTGGGGCGGGGGGCCCAGATATGCAGTATTAT.

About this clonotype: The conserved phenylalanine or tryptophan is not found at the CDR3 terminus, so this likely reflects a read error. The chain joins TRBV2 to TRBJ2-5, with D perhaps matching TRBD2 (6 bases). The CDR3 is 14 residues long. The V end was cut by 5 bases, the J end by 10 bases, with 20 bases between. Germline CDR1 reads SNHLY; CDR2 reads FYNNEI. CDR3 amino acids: CASSFWPAGGDQYL. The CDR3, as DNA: TGTGCCAGCAGTTTTTGGCCCGCCGGAGGGGACCAGTACCTC.

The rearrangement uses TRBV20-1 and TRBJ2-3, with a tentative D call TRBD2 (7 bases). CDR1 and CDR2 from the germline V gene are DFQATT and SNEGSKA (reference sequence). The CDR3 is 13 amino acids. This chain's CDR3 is CIAHWGGRYTQYF. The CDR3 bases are TGCATTGCCCACTGGGGGGGCAGATATACGCAGTATTTT.

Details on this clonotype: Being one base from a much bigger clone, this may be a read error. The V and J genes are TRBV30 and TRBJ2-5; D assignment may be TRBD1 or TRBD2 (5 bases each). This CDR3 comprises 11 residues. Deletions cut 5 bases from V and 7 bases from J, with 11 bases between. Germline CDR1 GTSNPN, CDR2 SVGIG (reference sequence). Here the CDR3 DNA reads TGTGCCTGGGGGGTCGGGGCGACCCAGTACTTC. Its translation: CAWGVGATQYF.

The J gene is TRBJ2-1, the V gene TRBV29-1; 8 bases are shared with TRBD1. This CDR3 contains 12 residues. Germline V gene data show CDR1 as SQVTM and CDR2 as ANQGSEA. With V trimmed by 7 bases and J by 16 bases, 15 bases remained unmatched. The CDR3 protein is CSAGQGDAGQFF. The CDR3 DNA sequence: TGCAGCGCCGGACAGGGCGACGCGGGGCAATTCTTC.

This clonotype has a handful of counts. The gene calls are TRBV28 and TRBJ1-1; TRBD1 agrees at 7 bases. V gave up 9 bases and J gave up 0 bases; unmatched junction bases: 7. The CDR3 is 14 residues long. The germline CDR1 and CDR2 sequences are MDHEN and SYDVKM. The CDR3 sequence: CASSRDSLNTEAFF. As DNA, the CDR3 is TGTGCCAGTAGTAGGGACAGCTTGAACACTGAAGCTTTCTTT. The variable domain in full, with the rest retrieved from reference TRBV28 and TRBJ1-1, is DVKVTQSSRYLVKRTGEKVFLECVQDMDHENMFWYRQDPGLGLRLIYFSYDVKMKEKGDIPEGYSVSREKKERFSLILESASTNQTSMYLCASSRDSLNTEAFFGQGTRLTVV.

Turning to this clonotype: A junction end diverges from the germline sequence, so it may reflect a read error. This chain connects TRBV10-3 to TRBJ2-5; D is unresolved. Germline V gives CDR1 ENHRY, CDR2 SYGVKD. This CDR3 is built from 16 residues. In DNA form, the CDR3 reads TGTGCAATCAGTGAGTCAACCCCCCGAGATGGCGAGACCCAGTACTTC. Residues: CAISESTPRDGETQYF.

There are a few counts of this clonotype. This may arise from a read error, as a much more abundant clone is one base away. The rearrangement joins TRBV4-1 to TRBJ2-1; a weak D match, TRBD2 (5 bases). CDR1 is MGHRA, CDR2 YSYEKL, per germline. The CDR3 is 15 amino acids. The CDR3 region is CTSSQADQPYNEQFF. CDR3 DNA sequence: TGCACCAGCAGCCAAGCGGACCAGCCCTACAATGAGCAGTTCTTC.

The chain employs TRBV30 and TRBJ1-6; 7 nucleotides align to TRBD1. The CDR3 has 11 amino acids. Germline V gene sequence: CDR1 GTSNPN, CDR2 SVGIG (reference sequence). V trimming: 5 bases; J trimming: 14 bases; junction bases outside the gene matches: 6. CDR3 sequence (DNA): TGTGCCTGGCTGACAGGGCGGGCCCTCCACTTT. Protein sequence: CAWLTGRALHF. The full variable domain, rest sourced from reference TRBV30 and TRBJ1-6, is SQTIHQWPATLVQPVGSPLSLECTVEGTSNPNLYWYRQAAGRGLQLLFYSVGIGQISSEVPQNLSASRPQDRQFILSSKKLLLSDSGFYLCAWLTGRALHFGNGTRLTVT.

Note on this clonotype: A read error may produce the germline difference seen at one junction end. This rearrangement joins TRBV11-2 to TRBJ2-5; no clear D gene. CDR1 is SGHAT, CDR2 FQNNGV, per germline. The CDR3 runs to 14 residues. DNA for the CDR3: TGTGCCAGCAACTTAGAAGGGCACCGAGAGACCCAGTACTTC. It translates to CASNLEGHRETQYF.

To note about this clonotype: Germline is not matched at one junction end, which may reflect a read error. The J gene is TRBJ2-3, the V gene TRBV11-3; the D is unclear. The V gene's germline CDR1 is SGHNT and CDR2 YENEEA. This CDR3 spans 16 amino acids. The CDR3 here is CTSSLDSRSATDTQYF. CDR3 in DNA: TGTACCAGCAGCTTAGATTCGCGGAGTGCCACAGATACACAGTATTTT.

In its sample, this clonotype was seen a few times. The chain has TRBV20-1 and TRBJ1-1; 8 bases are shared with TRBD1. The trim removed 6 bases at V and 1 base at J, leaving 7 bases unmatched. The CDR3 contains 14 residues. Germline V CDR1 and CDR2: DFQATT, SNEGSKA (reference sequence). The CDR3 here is CSALPDRANTEAFF. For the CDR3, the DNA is TGCAGTGCCCTCCCGGACAGGGCGAACACTGAAGCTTTCTTT.

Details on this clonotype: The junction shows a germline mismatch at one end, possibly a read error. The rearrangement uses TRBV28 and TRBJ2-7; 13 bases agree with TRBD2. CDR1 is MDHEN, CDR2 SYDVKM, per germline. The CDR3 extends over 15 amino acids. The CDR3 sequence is CGSSSGLAGTYERYF. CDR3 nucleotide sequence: TGTGGCAGCAGTTCGGGACTAGCGGGAACCTACGAGCGGTACTTC.

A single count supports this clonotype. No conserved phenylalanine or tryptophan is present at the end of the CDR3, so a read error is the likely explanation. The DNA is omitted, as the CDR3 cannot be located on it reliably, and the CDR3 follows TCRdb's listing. CDR3 residues: CANNLDLAGGSGRYL. The chain carries TRBV11-2 and TRBJ2-7; the table assigns TRBD2, which was not confirmed against the DNA. CDR1 SGHAT and CDR2 FQNNGV come from the germline V gene. The CDR3 has 15 residues if both end residues are counted.

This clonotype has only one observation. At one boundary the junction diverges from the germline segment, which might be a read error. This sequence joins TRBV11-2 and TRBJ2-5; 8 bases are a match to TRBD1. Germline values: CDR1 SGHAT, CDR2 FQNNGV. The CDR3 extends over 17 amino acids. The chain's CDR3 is CVVSSRGQGKRQETQYF. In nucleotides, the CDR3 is TGTGTCGTCAGCTCGCGCGGACAGGGAAAGCGGCAAGAGACCCAGTACTTT.

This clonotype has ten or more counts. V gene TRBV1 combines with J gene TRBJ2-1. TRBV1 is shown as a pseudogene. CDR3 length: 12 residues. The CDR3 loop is CTSSQDDNGQFF. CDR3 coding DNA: TGCACCAGCAGCCAAGATGATAACGGGCAGTTCTTC.

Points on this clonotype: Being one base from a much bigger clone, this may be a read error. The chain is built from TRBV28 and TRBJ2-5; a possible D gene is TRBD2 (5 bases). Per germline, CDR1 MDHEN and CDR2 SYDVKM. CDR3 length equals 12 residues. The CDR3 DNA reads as TGTGCCGGCAGTCGGACGGGGGAGACCCAGTACTTC. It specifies CAGSRTGETQYF.

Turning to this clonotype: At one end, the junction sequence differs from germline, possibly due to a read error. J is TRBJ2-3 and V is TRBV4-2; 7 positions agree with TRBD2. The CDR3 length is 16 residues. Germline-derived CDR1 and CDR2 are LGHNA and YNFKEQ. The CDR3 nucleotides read TGTGCGAGCAGCCAAGCCTGCGGGAGCGGGCTTGATACGCAGTATTTT. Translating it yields CASSQACGSGLDTQYF.

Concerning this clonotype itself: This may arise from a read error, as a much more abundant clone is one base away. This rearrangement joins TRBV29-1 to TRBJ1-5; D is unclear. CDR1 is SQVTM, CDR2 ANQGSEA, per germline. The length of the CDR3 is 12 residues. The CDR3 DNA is TGCAGCGTTCGGGTGGGGAATCAGCCCCAGCGTTTT. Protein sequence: CSVRVGNQPQRF.

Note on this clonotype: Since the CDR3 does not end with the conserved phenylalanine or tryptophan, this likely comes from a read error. Here the CDR3 reads CASSYGGSYNEQFI. The CDR3 DNA sequence: TGTGCCAGCAGCTACGGGGGTTCTTACAATGAACAGTTCATC. The chain combines TRBV11-2 with TRBJ2-1; a weak D match, TRBD2 (6 bases). The CDR3 is 14 amino acids. Germline V gene lookup returns CDR1 SGHAT and CDR2 FQNNGV.

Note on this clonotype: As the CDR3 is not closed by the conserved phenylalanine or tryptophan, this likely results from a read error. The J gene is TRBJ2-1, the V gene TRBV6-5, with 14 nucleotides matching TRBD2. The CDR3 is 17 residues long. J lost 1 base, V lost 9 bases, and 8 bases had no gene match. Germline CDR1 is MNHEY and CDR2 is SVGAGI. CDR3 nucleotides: TGTGCCAGTAGGACTAGCGGGGGGTCCGCGTCCTACAATGAGCAGTTCTAC. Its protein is CASRTSGGSASYNEQFY.

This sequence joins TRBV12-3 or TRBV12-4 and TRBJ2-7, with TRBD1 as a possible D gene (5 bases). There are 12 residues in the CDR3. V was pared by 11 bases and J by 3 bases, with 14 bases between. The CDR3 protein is CADSPIYYEQYF. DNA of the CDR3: TGTGCCGACAGTCCGATATACTACGAGCAGTACTTC.

CDR3 region: CTGTHPTGTTEAFF. CDR3 bases: TGTACCGGCACCCACCCGACAGGGACAACTGAAGCTTTCTTT. The chain has TRBV11-2 and TRBJ1-1, with TRBD1 matching over 7 bases. CDR1 SGHAT and CDR2 FQNNGV come from the germline V gene. The CDR3 loop spans 14 amino acids.

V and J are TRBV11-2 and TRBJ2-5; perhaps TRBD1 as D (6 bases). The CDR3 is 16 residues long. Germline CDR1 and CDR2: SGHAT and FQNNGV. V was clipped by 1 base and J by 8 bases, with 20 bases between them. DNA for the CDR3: TGTGCCAGCAGCTTAGTCGGCAGGGGATTGGGGGCAACCCAGTACTTC. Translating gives CASSLVGRGLGATQYF.

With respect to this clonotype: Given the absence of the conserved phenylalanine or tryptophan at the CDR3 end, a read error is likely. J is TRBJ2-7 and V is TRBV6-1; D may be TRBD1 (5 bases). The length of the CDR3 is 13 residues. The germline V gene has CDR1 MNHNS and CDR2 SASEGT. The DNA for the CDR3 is TGTGCCAGCAGTCATGTTGGGGCCTACGAACAGTACCTC. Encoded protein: CASSHVGAYEQYL.

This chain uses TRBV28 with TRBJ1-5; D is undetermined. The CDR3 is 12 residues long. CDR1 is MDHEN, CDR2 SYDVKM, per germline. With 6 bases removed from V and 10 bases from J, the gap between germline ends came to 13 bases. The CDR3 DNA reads TGTGCCAGCAGATCTGACATGACTCCCCAGCATTTT. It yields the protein CASRSDMTPQHF.

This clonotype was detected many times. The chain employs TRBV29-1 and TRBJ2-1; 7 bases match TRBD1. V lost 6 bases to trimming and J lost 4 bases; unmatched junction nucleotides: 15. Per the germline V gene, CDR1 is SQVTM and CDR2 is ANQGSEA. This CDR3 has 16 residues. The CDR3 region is CSVPTRQGEGYNEQFF. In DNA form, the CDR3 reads TGCAGCGTCCCAACCAGACAGGGAGAGGGATACAATGAGCAGTTCTTC.

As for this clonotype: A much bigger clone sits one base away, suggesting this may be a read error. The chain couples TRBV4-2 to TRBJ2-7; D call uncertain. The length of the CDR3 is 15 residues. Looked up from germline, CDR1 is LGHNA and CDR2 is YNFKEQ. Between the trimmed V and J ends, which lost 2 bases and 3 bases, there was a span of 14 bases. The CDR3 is CASSQKVVLVYEQYF. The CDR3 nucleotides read TGTGCCAGCAGCCAAAAGGTGGTCTTGGTCTACGAGCAGTACTTC.

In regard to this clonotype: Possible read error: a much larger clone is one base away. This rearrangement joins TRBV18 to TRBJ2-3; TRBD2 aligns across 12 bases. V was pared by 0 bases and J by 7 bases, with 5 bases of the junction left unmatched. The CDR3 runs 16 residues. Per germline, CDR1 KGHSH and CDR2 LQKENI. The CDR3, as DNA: TGTGCCAGCTCACCACCGGGACTAGCGGGTTCATATACGCAGTATTTT. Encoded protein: CASSPPGLAGSYTQYF. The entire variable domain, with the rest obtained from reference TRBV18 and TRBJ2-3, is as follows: NAGVMQNPRHLVRRRGQEARLRCSPMKGHSHVYWYRQLPEEGLKFMVYLQKENIIDESGMPKERFSAEFPKEGPSILRIQQVVRGDSAAYFCASSPPGLAGSYTQYFGPGTRLTVL.

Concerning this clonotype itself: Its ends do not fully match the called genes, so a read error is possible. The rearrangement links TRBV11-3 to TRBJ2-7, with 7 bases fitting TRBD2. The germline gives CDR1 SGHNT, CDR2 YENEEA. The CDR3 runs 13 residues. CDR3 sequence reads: CASSSGGTYGQYF. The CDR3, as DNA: TGTGCCAGCAGTTCGGGGGGAACCTACGGGCAGTACTTC.

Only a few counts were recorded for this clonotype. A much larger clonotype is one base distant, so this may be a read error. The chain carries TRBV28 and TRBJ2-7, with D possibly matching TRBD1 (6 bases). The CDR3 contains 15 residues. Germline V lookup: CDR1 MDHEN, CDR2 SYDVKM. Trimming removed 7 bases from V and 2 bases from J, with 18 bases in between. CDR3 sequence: CASIRLGASPYEQYF. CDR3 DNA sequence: TGTGCCAGCATCCGATTGGGGGCTAGCCCCTACGAGCAGTACTTC.